This TCR beta chain stems from a study of blood T cell repertoires in COVID-19. On the study more broadly: Sites in the United States, Italy and Spain provided acute and convalescent COVID-19 samples. Sources were T cells, B-cell-depleted T cells, or PBMCs; the material itself was cDNA or gDNA.

Original data processing: Amplification from reference gene primers served as the basis for estimated nucleated cell counts. The repertoire was sequenced with immunoSEQ multiplex PCR; TCRdb's copy has only in-frame clones and lacks some. That table is the source of V, J and clone size, and D and trimming were worked out from the DNA. This sample has almost 55,000 clones, with approximately 81% found just once. Sequences were obtained from peripheral blood. This TCR came from a man aged 50 to 60 with acute or convalescent COVID-19.

The CDR3 here is CSVEGVLTSGYNEQFF. CDR3 DNA: TGCAGCGTTGAAGGGGTTTTGACTAGCGGGTACAATGAGCAGTTCTTC. The rearrangement links TRBV29-1 to TRBJ2-1; 10 positions agree with TRBD2. CDR3 length equals 16 residues. Trimming cost V 1 base and J 4 bases; bases outside gene matches: 7. Germline V gene sequence: CDR1 SQVTM, CDR2 ANQGSEA.